Listed below are T cell receptor beta chains from one sample, sequenced in a study of glioma-infiltrating T cells after dendritic cell vaccination. Generated by immunoSEQ multiplex PCR, the TCRdb table keeps only in-frame clones and is missing some. The data contain roughly 100,000 clones, around 87% of them singletons. This sample comprised blood, obtained after dendritic cell vaccination. These receptors all come from a human donor with glioblastoma. The CDR3 runs from the conserved cysteine through the conserved F or W. D genes are given only for firm matches. The listing skips clone size in some rows; elsewhere it reads once, few, many or a size class.

d_call: .; v_call: TRBV18; clone_size: .; j_call: TRBJ2-5; cdr3_aa: CASGGSGPSRETQYF; cdr3_nt: TGTGCCAGCGGAGGGTCAGGGCCGAGTCGAGAGACCCAGTACTTC
d_call: TRBD1; v_call: TRBV6-1; clone_size: .; j_call: TRBJ2-7; cdr3_aa: CASFHGQGAAYEQYF; cdr3_nt: TGTGCCAGCTTTCACGGCCAGGGGGCCGCCTACGAGCAGTACTTC
d_call: .; v_call: TRBV10-2; clone_size: .; j_call: TRBJ1-1; cdr3_aa: CASSAQGTTEAFF; cdr3_nt: TGCGCCAGCAGTGCCCAGGGAACAACTGAAGCTTTCTTT
d_call: TRBD1; v_call: TRBV6-4; clone_size: medium-sized; j_call: TRBJ1-2; cdr3_aa: CATDLQGSDYGYTF; cdr3_nt: TGTGCCACCGACCTACAGGGGAGTGACTATGGCTACACCTTC
d_call: TRBD2; v_call: TRBV5-1; clone_size: .; j_call: TRBJ2-2; cdr3_aa: CASSAGAGELFF; cdr3_nt: TGCGCCAGCAGCGCGGGAGCCGGGGAGCTGTTTTTT
d_call: .; v_call: TRBV10-1; clone_size: once; j_call: TRBJ2-1; cdr3_aa: CASSGTHNEQFF; cdr3_nt: TGCGCCAGCAGTGGGACACACAATGAGCAGTTCTTC
d_call: TRBD1; v_call: TRBV7-9; clone_size: once; j_call: TRBJ1-1; cdr3_aa: CASSRGRQGTEAFF; cdr3_nt: TGTGCCAGCAGCAGAGGGCGACAGGGGACTGAAGCTTTCTTT
d_call: TRBD1; v_call: TRBV5-1; clone_size: .; j_call: TRBJ1-5; cdr3_aa: CASSLTGQGAQPQHF; cdr3_nt: TGCGCCAGCAGCTTGACTGGACAGGGGGCTCAGCCCCAGCATTTT
d_call: TRBD1; v_call: TRBV30; clone_size: .; j_call: TRBJ1-1; cdr3_aa: CAWSLGQGIRGTEAFF; cdr3_nt: TGTGCCTGGAGTTTAGGACAGGGAATTAGGGGCACTGAAGCTTTCTTT
d_call: TRBD2; v_call: TRBV30; clone_size: .; j_call: TRBJ2-1; cdr3_aa: CAWSRTSGAHEQFF; cdr3_nt: TGTGCCTGGAGCCGGACTAGCGGGGCCCATGAGCAGTTCTTC
d_call: TRBD1; v_call: TRBV10-3; clone_size: few; j_call: TRBJ1-2; cdr3_aa: CASLDPGGAAGYTF; cdr3_nt: TGTGCCTCACTAGACCCAGGGGGCGCGGCTGGCTACACCTTC
d_call: .; v_call: TRBV2; clone_size: .; j_call: TRBJ1-5; cdr3_aa: CASSESGFNQPQHF; cdr3_nt: TGTGCCAGCAGTGAATCAGGATTCAATCAGCCCCAGCATTTT
d_call: .; v_call: TRBV6-1; clone_size: few; j_call: TRBJ1-5; cdr3_aa: CASSEDGEAQPQHF; cdr3_nt: TGTGCCAGCAGTGAAGACGGAGAGGCTCAGCCCCAGCATTTT
d_call: TRBD1; v_call: TRBV6-6; clone_size: .; j_call: TRBJ2-1; cdr3_aa: CAGGQGGYEQFF; cdr3_nt: TGTGCCGGCGGACAGGGGGGTTATGAGCAGTTCTTC
d_call: TRBD2; v_call: TRBV25-1; clone_size: .; j_call: TRBJ2-7; cdr3_aa: CASGLAGAYEQYF; cdr3_nt: TGTGCCAGCGGTCTAGCGGGGGCCTACGAGCAGTACTTC
d_call: TRBD1; v_call: TRBV11-3; clone_size: .; j_call: TRBJ2-7; cdr3_aa: CASSERGQGIHEQYF; cdr3_nt: TGTGCCAGCAGCGAGAGGGGACAGGGGATTCACGAGCAGTACTTC
d_call: TRBD2; v_call: TRBV10-3; clone_size: .; j_call: TRBJ2-7; cdr3_aa: CATYPGLSSYEQYF; cdr3_nt: TGTGCCACCTACCCGGGACTAAGCTCCTACGAGCAGTACTTC
d_call: .; v_call: TRBV4-2; clone_size: few; j_call: TRBJ1-2; cdr3_aa: CASSQVLENYGYTF; cdr3_nt: TGTGCCAGCAGCCAAGTTTTAGAAAACTATGGCTACACCTTC
d_call: TRBD2; v_call: TRBV5-1; clone_size: .; j_call: TRBJ2-7; cdr3_aa: CASRRLAEVSYEQYF; cdr3_nt: TGCGCCAGCAGACGACTAGCGGAGGTCTCCTACGAGCAGTACTTC
d_call: TRBD2; v_call: TRBV4-2; clone_size: .; j_call: TRBJ2-5; cdr3_aa: CASSQDGTSSGETQYF; cdr3_nt: TGTGCCAGCAGCCAAGATGGGACTAGCTCCGGCGAGACCCAGTACTTC
d_call: TRBD2; v_call: TRBV29-1; clone_size: .; j_call: TRBJ2-5; cdr3_aa: CSVENPTSGSMETQYF; cdr3_nt: TGCAGCGTTGAAAATCCTACTAGCGGGAGTATGGAGACCCAGTACTTC
d_call: TRBD2; v_call: TRBV5-1; clone_size: .; j_call: TRBJ2-7; cdr3_aa: CASSLAAGGLYEQYF; cdr3_nt: TGCGCCAGCAGCTTGGCAGCGGGGGGCCTCTACGAGCAGTACTTC
d_call: .; v_call: TRBV2; clone_size: .; j_call: TRBJ1-1; cdr3_aa: CASIPEVGVKAFF; cdr3_nt: TGTGCCAGCATCCCTGAGGTAGGCGTGAAAGCTTTCTTT
d_call: .; v_call: TRBV5-4; clone_size: once; j_call: TRBJ1-1; cdr3_aa: CASSLLPGENTEAFF; cdr3_nt: TGTGCCAGCAGCTTGTTACCGGGAGAGAACACTGAAGCTTTCTTT
d_call: .; v_call: TRBV4-1; clone_size: once; j_call: TRBJ2-3; cdr3_aa: CASSQGLTLPPADTQYF; cdr3_nt: TGCGCCAGCAGCCAAGGACTCACTCTCCCCCCCGCAGATACGCAGTATTTT
d_call: .; v_call: TRBV28; clone_size: few; j_call: TRBJ1-2; cdr3_aa: CASQDLTYGYTF; cdr3_nt: TGTGCCAGCCAGGATTTAACCTATGGCTACACCTTC
d_call: TRBD2; v_call: TRBV19; clone_size: few; j_call: TRBJ2-1; cdr3_aa: CASGRASSYNEQFF; cdr3_nt: TGTGCCAGCGGGAGGGCTAGCTCCTACAATGAGCAGTTCTTC
d_call: .; v_call: TRBV5-6; clone_size: .; j_call: TRBJ1-5; cdr3_aa: CASSLGFGSNQPQHF; cdr3_nt: TGTGCCAGCAGCCTGGGTTTCGGGAGCAATCAGCCCCAGCATTTT
d_call: TRBD1; v_call: TRBV5-1; clone_size: .; j_call: TRBJ2-1; cdr3_aa: CASSLDRGNEQFF; cdr3_nt: TGCGCCAGCAGCTTGGACAGGGGCAATGAGCAGTTCTTC
d_call: .; v_call: TRBV7-2; clone_size: once; j_call: TRBJ2-7; cdr3_aa: CASSLAQYEQYF; cdr3_nt: TGTGCCAGCAGCTTAGCCCAGTACGAGCAGTACTTC
d_call: TRBD2; v_call: TRBV5-1; clone_size: .; j_call: TRBJ2-1; cdr3_aa: CASSFPSGSYNEQFF; cdr3_nt: TGCGCCAGCAGCTTCCCTAGCGGCTCATACAATGAGCAGTTCTTC
d_call: .; v_call: TRBV18; clone_size: .; j_call: TRBJ1-1; cdr3_aa: CASSPPGGLNTEAFF; cdr3_nt: TGTGCCAGCTCACCACCGGGAGGGTTGAACACTGAAGCTTTCTTT
d_call: TRBD1; v_call: TRBV13; clone_size: .; j_call: TRBJ2-7; cdr3_aa: CASSLRQGPHEQYF; cdr3_nt: TGTGCCAGCAGCCTTAGACAGGGCCCACACGAGCAGTACTTC
d_call: .; v_call: TRBV5-4; clone_size: .; j_call: TRBJ2-1; cdr3_aa: CASSLGDFEGYNEQFF; cdr3_nt: TGTGCCAGCAGCTTGGGGGACTTCGAAGGATACAATGAGCAGTTCTTC
d_call: .; v_call: TRBV30; clone_size: .; j_call: TRBJ2-2; cdr3_aa: CACSGGPNTGELFF; cdr3_nt: TGTGCCTGTTCCGGGGGGCCCAACACCGGGGAGCTGTTTTTT
d_call: TRBD2; v_call: TRBV7-3; clone_size: .; j_call: TRBJ2-1; cdr3_aa: CASSLGRERNEQFF; cdr3_nt: TGTGCCAGCAGCTTAGGGCGGGAGCGCAATGAGCAGTTCTTC
d_call: TRBD1; v_call: TRBV2; clone_size: .; j_call: TRBJ1-4; cdr3_aa: CASSEDRSNEKLFF; cdr3_nt: TGTGCCAGCAGTGAGGACAGGTCAAATGAAAAACTGTTTTTT
d_call: TRBD2; v_call: TRBV2; clone_size: .; j_call: TRBJ2-5; cdr3_aa: CASSSTSGQETQYF; cdr3_nt: TGTGCCAGCAGTTCGACTAGCGGGCAAGAGACCCAGTACTTC
d_call: .; v_call: TRBV6-1; clone_size: .; j_call: TRBJ1-6; cdr3_aa: CASWTANSPLHF; cdr3_nt: TGTGCCAGCTGGACAGCGAATTCACCCCTCCACTTT
d_call: TRBD1; v_call: TRBV9; clone_size: .; j_call: TRBJ1-6; cdr3_aa: CASSAGDRDYNSPLHF; cdr3_nt: TGTGCCAGCAGCGCGGGGGACAGGGATTATAATTCCCCCCTCCACTTT
d_call: TRBD1; v_call: TRBV4-2; clone_size: .; j_call: TRBJ1-5; cdr3_aa: CASSQYATGGPGQPQHF; cdr3_nt: TGTGCCAGCAGCCAATATGCAACAGGGGGCCCCGGTCAGCCCCAGCATTTT
d_call: TRBD1; v_call: TRBV10-3; clone_size: .; j_call: TRBJ1-1; cdr3_aa: CAISQDRAEAFF; cdr3_nt: TGTGCCATCAGCCAAGACAGGGCTGAAGCTTTCTTT
d_call: TRBD1; v_call: TRBV5-5; clone_size: .; j_call: TRBJ1-1; cdr3_aa: CASSWDRREAFF; cdr3_nt: TGTGCCAGCAGCTGGGACAGACGTGAAGCTTTCTTT
d_call: .; v_call: TRBV12-2; clone_size: once; j_call: TRBJ2-1; cdr3_aa: CASRLAGQWGDGGDEQFF; cdr3_nt: TGTGCAAGTCGCTTAGCGGGCCAATGGGGGGATGGGGGTGATGAGCAGTTCTTC
d_call: .; v_call: TRBV7-6; clone_size: .; j_call: TRBJ1-3; cdr3_aa: CASSISTGTGGNTIYF; cdr3_nt: TGTGCCAGCAGCATCTCTACCGGGACTGGTGGAAACACCATATATTTT
d_call: .; v_call: TRBV9; clone_size: .; j_call: TRBJ2-4; cdr3_aa: CASSEGGTDIQYF; cdr3_nt: TGTGCCAGCAGCGAGGGGGGGACGGACATTCAGTACTTC
d_call: .; v_call: TRBV25-1; clone_size: .; j_call: TRBJ1-2; cdr3_aa: CASSESRGGGYTF; cdr3_nt: TGTGCCAGCAGTGAATCCAGGGGCGGTGGCTACACCTTC
d_call: TRBD1; v_call: TRBV5-4; clone_size: once; j_call: TRBJ1-1; cdr3_aa: CASSSWTGEGTEAFF; cdr3_nt: TGTGCCAGCAGCTCATGGACAGGGGAAGGCACTGAAGCTTTCTTT
d_call: TRBD1; v_call: TRBV7-3; clone_size: once; j_call: TRBJ2-2; cdr3_aa: CASSLTGTGVTTGELFF; cdr3_nt: TGTGCCAGCAGCTTAACGGGGACAGGGGTAACGACCGGGGAGCTGTTTTTT
d_call: .; v_call: TRBV10-3; clone_size: .; j_call: TRBJ2-7; cdr3_aa: CATSGDSISYEQYF; cdr3_nt: TGTGCCACCTCAGGGGATTCGATCTCCTACGAGCAGTACTTC
d_call: TRBD2; v_call: TRBV7-9; clone_size: .; j_call: TRBJ2-3; cdr3_aa: CASSLVTSGGTDTQYF; cdr3_nt: TGTGCCAGCAGCTTAGTGACTAGCGGGGGTACAGATACGCAGTATTTT
d_call: TRBD1; v_call: TRBV28; clone_size: .; j_call: TRBJ1-5; cdr3_aa: CASSLITGGGQPQHF; cdr3_nt: TGTGCCAGCAGCCTAATCACAGGGGGCGGTCAGCCCCAGCATTTT
d_call: .; v_call: TRBV5-4; clone_size: .; j_call: TRBJ1-6; cdr3_aa: CASSNSGAGANNSPLHF; cdr3_nt: TGTGCCAGCAGCAATTCCGGGGCAGGGGCGAATAATTCACCCCTCCACTTT
d_call: TRBD2; v_call: TRBV27; clone_size: .; j_call: TRBJ2-7; cdr3_aa: CASSFRLADSYEQYF; cdr3_nt: TGTGCCAGCAGTTTCCGGCTAGCGGACTCCTACGAGCAGTACTTC
d_call: .; v_call: TRBV5-1; clone_size: once; j_call: TRBJ2-2; cdr3_aa: CASSLGRRNGELFF; cdr3_nt: TGCGCCAGCAGCTTGGGACGGCGGAACGGGGAGCTGTTTTTT